Below are 5 T cell receptor beta chains sequenced from a single sample in a study of blood T cell repertoires in COVID-19 (dated by TCRdb to the early 2020s). Libraries were prepared through the immunoSEQ multiplex PCR assay. TCRdb limited this immuneACCESS table to in-frame rearrangements with V and J called. A share of clones is missing; checked studies link under half to unresolved V genes, and the rest is unexplained. The sample table contains 95,000 to 150,000 clones; only one count was recorded for 86% of them. The biggest ten clones account for almost 4.5% of the sample. Sequencing used peripheral blood. These receptors were taken from a middle-aged man with acute or convalescent COVID-19.

This clone was counted a single time. The V call is TRBV2, the J call TRBJ2-7, with D maybe TRBD1 (5 bases). Trimming shortened V by 7 bases and J by 2 bases, and 12 bases separated the two germline ends. This CDR3 comprises 13 residues. In germline, CDR1 is SNHLY, CDR2 FYNNEI. The CDR3 DNA follows: TGTGCCAGCAAAGGAGACAGTCCCTACGAGCAGTACTTC. Protein product: CASKGDSPYEQYF.

The rearrangement joins TRBV5-6 to TRBJ1-3; 7 bases fit TRBD1. In germline, CDR1 is SGHDT, CDR2 YYEEEE. Trimming cost V 4 bases and J 0 bases; bases outside gene matches: 10. This CDR3 spans 17 amino acids. The chain's CDR3 is CASSLKRDRISGNTIYF. CDR3 nucleotide sequence: TGTGCCAGCAGCCTCAAAAGGGACAGAATCTCTGGAAACACCATATATTTT.

V and J are TRBV23-1 and TRBJ2-7, with 8 bases aligning to TRBD1. TRBV23-1 is given ORF status, its function remaining uncertain. J lost 3 bases, V lost 4 bases, and 14 bases had no gene match. This CDR3 has 17 amino acids. For the CDR3, the DNA is TGCGCCAGCAGTCCCTCCTCCCCCGGACAGGGTATCTACGAGCAGTACTTC. This gives the protein CASSPSSPGQGIYEQYF.

CDR3 bases: TGTGCCAGCTCGGGACAGACGAACACTGAAGCTTTCTTT. Protein: CASSGQTNTEAFF. V gene TRBV19 combines with J gene TRBJ1-1, with TRBD1 identical over 7 bases. J lost 1 base, V lost 9 bases, and 5 bases had no gene match. Germline-derived CDR1 and CDR2 are LNHDA and SQIVND (reference sequence). The CDR3 contains 13 residues.

The genes are TRBV18 and TRBJ2-3, with D hard to call. The germline V and J ends were trimmed by 5 bases and 0 bases, with 15 bases remaining between them. Germline V gene sequence: CDR1 KGHSH, CDR2 LQKENI. The CDR3 is 16 residues long. CDR3 DNA sequence: TGTGCCAGCTCAGGAGCCACGTCGGGTAGCACAGATACGCAGTATTTT. Protein: CASSGATSGSTDTQYF.